This section outlines one T cell receptor beta chain sequence together with its context. This clone was observed once. Its specific antigen is unknown. Per-base qualities were not stored, and no clone one base away is much larger. The method was the immunoSEQ multiplex PCR assay. In most patients, genomic DNA was isolated using the Qiagen DNeasy Blood and Tissue Kit and sent frozen to Adaptive Biotechnologies for TCR sequencing. For most patients, genomic DNA was subjected to high-throughput TCR-beta CDR3 sequencing by Adaptive Biotechnologies. The authors processed their data as follows. TCR sequencing data for over 15 patients were retrieved from Adaptive's ImmunoSEQ software; a few other patients were processed with MiXCR and VDJtools. CD4 versus CD8 sorting errors were corrected by removing sequences found in both subsets at a frequency ratio below 5:1. CDR3 nucleotide sequences shared between donor and recipient were removed because their origin could not be assigned. Alloreactive clones required at least 2-fold expansion over unstimulated cells and minimum CFSE-low frequency of 0.002% (template counts) or 0.001% (read counts). A clone was considered mappable if detected in the sequenced pre-transplant spleen, lymph node, or MLR CFSE-low populations of the donor or recipient. Cumulative frequency of alloreactive clones was calculated as a percentage of all sequences weighted by copy number. TCRdb's version of the immuneACCESS table is confined to in-frame rearrangements and falls short of the full clone set. An unresolved V gene accounts for under half of the shortfall where checked; the remainder is of unknown origin. For V, J and clone size, that table is used; D and trimming come from the DNA. For this sample the table gives 100,000 to 120,000 clones, of which 93% were detected only once. About 0.54% of the sample is held by the ten biggest clonotypes.

The germline V gene encodes CDR1 LNHDA and CDR2 SQIVND (reference sequence). V lost 6 bases and J lost 4 bases, and the count of bases not matched to a germline gene is 4. Inclusive of the bounding cysteine and phenylalanine, the CDR3 is 13 residues long. Only the CDR3 region is kept as DNA, spanning 39 bases read in frame from base 1. In the paper's terms, the time point label means: cells obtained before transplantation from donor or recipient. CD3+CD4+ and CD3+CD8+ populations were FACS-sorted from unstimulated pre-transplant donor and recipient cells taken from spleen or lymph nodes. The sample originates from a study of graft-versus-host responses after intestinal transplantation (dated by TCRdb to about 2021). Turning to the overall study: Multivisceral, liver-intestinal, or isolated intestinal transplants were received by the recipients. Every recipient was given anti-thymocyte globulin induction, followed by around three years of maintenance tacrolimus and steroids. Bulk TCR-beta CDR3 sequencing was used to track graft-versus-host and host-versus-graft alloreactive T cell clones in the graft, circulation and bone marrow after intestinal transplantation. To identify alloreactive clones, pre-transplant mixed lymphocyte reaction products were sequenced and compared with unstimulated pre-transplant donor and recipient T cells. Of the roughly 25 intestinal transplant recipients enrolled in the cohort, one of whom was a retransplant, 3 patients without pretransplant specimens were excluded. A peak of at least 4% donor T cells among recipient peripheral blood mononuclear cells was the definition used for donor T cell macrochimerism. Rather than being sequenced by the commercial service, samples from a few later patients were sequenced in-house on an Illumina MiSeq and processed with MiXCR.

General conclusions and limits of the study: The relatively low number and heterogeneity of intestinal transplant patients limited the conclusions. Early after transplant, declines in HvG clones were associated with peak levels of circulating GvH clones. High GvH to HvG T cell clonal ratios were observed in the allografts of patients with donor T cell macrochimerism. GvH clones were detected in recipient bone marrow, and some of these GvH clones were observed earlier in ileal mucosa or blood, consistent with an intestinal mucosal origin.

The source of this sequence is a human donor who received an intestinal transplant. This material consisted of unstimulated CD8+ T cells sorted from spleen or lymph node cells, taken before intestinal transplant. The rearranged segments are TRBV19 and TRBJ1-1, with TRBD1 identical over 8 junction bases. The nucleotide sequence reads TGTGCCAGTAGGGACACAGGGGGCACTGAAGCTTTCTTT. Translation gives CASRDTGGTEAFF.